This T cell receptor (beta chain) stems from a study of T cell changes during pregnancy in multiple sclerosis (dated by TCRdb to the late 2010s). As for the study more broadly: The study examined how the T cell repertoire changed over the course of pregnancy in women with multiple sclerosis.

Library prep was done by the immunoSEQ multiplex PCR assay. Drawn from immuneACCESS, this table holds only the in-frame rearrangements with V and J called that TCRdb kept. Clones are partly lost; checked studies trace under half to an unresolved V gene and leave the rest unexplained. This sample gives about 79,000 clones in total; roughly 95% of them show up just once. Around 0.75% of the sample rests with the top ten. Details on this clone: Its target antigen remains unknown. It has no much larger one-base neighbor in the sample; base qualities were not kept.

CDR1 SGHTA and CDR2 FQGNSA are derived from the germline V gene. Spanning cysteine to phenylalanine, the CDR3 consists of 16 amino acids. Only the CDR3 DNA stays, 48 bases, in frame from base 1. V and J are trimmed by 4 bases and 5 bases, and the gene matches miss 12 bases of the junction. The sequencing used peripheral blood, collected in the second trimester of pregnancy. Rearrangement joined TRBV7-2 to TRBJ2-5, and 8 bases in between align with TRBD2. This sequence originates from a female donor in good health, enrolled as a control in a pregnancy study. The nucleotide sequence is TGTGCCAGCAGCTATCTAGATCCAGCGGGGGCGGAGACCCAGTACTTC. It encodes CASSYLDPAGAETQYF.